Below, one TCR beta chain is given with its context. Its antigen is currently unknown. V was pared by 6 bases and J by 4 bases, with 9 bases between. The CDR3 totals 12 residues. Germline V gene lookup returns CDR1 SNHLY and CDR2 FYNNEI. Profiling of TCR beta VDJ combinations and CDR3 sequences used genomic DNA as template. MiXCR, run by TCRdb on the reads, gives a single entry per CDR3 protein. The profile covers around 170,000 distinct CDR3 sequences, with around 45% appearing a single time and 8.5% to 10% taken by the ten largest. The data were taken from a study of CD8+CD57+ T cells in acquired aplastic anemia. The overall study: 3 to 4 ug was the average amount of DNA from sorted CD4+ and CD8+ cells.

Individuals selected for sequencing had exhibited CD8+CD57+ cell expansion on flow cytometry. In all patients, the disease was severe acquired aplastic anemia. Notes on the study in general: Levels of CD8+ Simpson's diversity were not significantly distinct in patients versus controls. Found in both controls and patients were fewer than 35 CD8+ CDR3 sequences.

The source material was sorted CD4+, CD8+, or CD8+CD57+ T cells (not recorded which) from PBMCs. This clonotype originated in a human donor with aplastic anemia. The chain has TRBV2 and TRBJ1-1, with D unclear. CDR3 coding DNA: TGTGCCAGCAGGTTTGGGCGCACTGAAGCTTTCTTT. Translation gives CASRFGRTEAFF.